Shown below are 23 T cell receptor beta chains from a single sample sequenced in a study of blood T cell repertoires in COVID-19. Repertoires were generated with immunoSEQ multiplex PCR, while TCRdb's copy carries only in-frame clones and drops some. The data contain tens of thousands of clones, approximately 90% of them singletons. The sequenced material came from peripheral blood. These TCRs come from a woman at least 80 years old with acute or convalescent COVID-19.

The V and J genes are TRBV9 and TRBJ1-4, with a tentative D call TRBD1 (6 bases). V lost 4 bases, J lost 0 bases, and 13 bases lay in between. Per the germline V gene, CDR1 is SGDLS and CDR2 is YYNGEE. The CDR3 sequence is 16 residues long. Here the CDR3 DNA reads TGTGCCAGCAGCCCGAGGACAGACGCAACTAATGAAAAACTGTTTTTT. Protein product: CASSPRTDATNEKLFF. The complete variable domain, with remaining parts taken from reference TRBV9 and TRBJ1-4, reads DSGVTQTPKHLITATGQRVTLRCSPRSGDLSVYWYQQSLDQGLQFLIQYYNGEERAKGNILERFSAQQFPDLHSELNLSSLELGDSALYFCASSPRTDATNEKLFFGSGTQLSVL.

The chain joins TRBV18 to TRBJ1-1; 8 bases match TRBD1. This CDR3 comprises 18 residues. Germline CDR1 reads KGHSH; CDR2 reads LQKENI. Losses at the gene ends were 4 bases for V and 0 bases for J; bases not matched to a gene: 13. The CDR3 nucleotides read TGTGCCAGCTCACACCAAATTGGTCAGGGGGCATTGAACACTGAAGCTTTCTTT. Translation gives CASSHQIGQGALNTEAFF.

This chain uses TRBV28 with TRBJ2-1; 9 nucleotides agree with TRBD1. Germline V lookup: CDR1 MDHEN, CDR2 SYDVKM. There are 14 residues in the CDR3. The V segment lost 10 bases and the J segment 9 bases; nucleotides outside the gene matches: 13. CDR3 amino acids: CATIWDRVLAEQFF. The CDR3 DNA reads TGTGCCACCATTTGGGACAGGGTATTAGCTGAGCAGTTCTTC. The whole variable domain, filled in from reference TRBV28 and TRBJ2-1, reads DVKVTQSSRYLVKRTGEKVFLECVQDMDHENMFWYRQDPGLGLRLIYFSYDVKMKEKGDIPEGYSVSREKKERFSLILESASTNQTSMYLCATIWDRVLAEQFFGPGTRLTVL.

The J gene is TRBJ1-3, the V gene TRBV7-2; TRBD1 matches at 7 bases. Unmatched junction bases numbered 10, after V lost 5 bases and J lost 9 bases. The CDR3 is 14 amino acids. Looked up from germline, CDR1 is SGHTA and CDR2 is FQGNSA. As DNA, the CDR3 is TGTGCCAGCAGCGGCGGGACAGCGTACGGCACCATATATTTT. Translated, it gives CASSGGTAYGTIYF.

The rearrangement joins TRBV11-2 to TRBJ2-2, with D maybe TRBD1 (6 bases). CDR3 length: 17 amino acids. The germline gives CDR1 SGHAT, CDR2 FQNNGV. Trimming shortened V by 3 bases and J by 1 base, and 15 bases separated the two germline ends. In DNA, the CDR3 is TGTGCCAGCAGCTTTTTACCCCCGGGACAGAACACCGGGGAGCTGTTTTTT. Amino acids: CASSFLPPGQNTGELFF. The variable domain in full, with the rest retrieved from reference TRBV11-2 and TRBJ2-2, is EAGVAQSPRYKIIEKRQSVAFWCNPISGHATLYWYQQILGQGPKLLIQFQNNGVVDDSQLPKDRFSAERLKGVDSTLKIQPAKLEDSAVYLCASSFLPPGQNTGELFFGEGSRLTVL.

CDR3 nucleotide sequence: TGCAGCGCACTTTACACCGGGGAGCTGTTTTTT. As protein: CSALYTGELFF. This chain joins TRBV29-1 and TRBJ2-2; no clear D gene. Germline V gene sequence: CDR1 SQVTM, CDR2 ANQGSEA. V lost 7 bases to trimming and J lost 3 bases, with 6 bases between them. The CDR3 covers 11 residues.

The rearrangement joins TRBV6-5 to TRBJ1-2; D not certain. With 4 bases removed from V and 2 bases from J, the gap between germline ends came to 8 bases. Germline CDR1 and CDR2: MNHEY and SVGAGI. The CDR3 loop spans 13 amino acids. The CDR3 loop reads CASSFTANYGYTF. In DNA form, the CDR3 reads TGTGCCAGCAGTTTCACAGCAAACTATGGCTACACCTTC.

This clone was picked up one time. CDR3 residues: CASSLKGLDTQYF. The CDR3 nucleotides are TGTGCCAGCAGCTTGAAGGGGTTAGATACGCAGTATTTT. The chain has TRBV5-6 and TRBJ2-3; weak D call: TRBD1 (5 bases). CDR1 and CDR2 from the germline V gene are SGHDT and YYEEEE. The CDR3 is made up of 13 amino acids. Trimming stripped 1 base from V and 5 bases from J, with 8 bases between. Based on the CDR3 plus reference TRBV5-6 and TRBJ2-3, the full variable domain is DAGVTQSPTHLIKTRGQQVTLRCSPKSGHDTVSWYQQALGQGPQFIFQYYEEEERQRGNFPDRFSGHQFPNYSSELNVNALLLGDSALYLCASSLKGLDTQYFGPGTRLTVL.

This chain joins TRBV7-2 and TRBJ2-7; possibly TRBD2 for D (5 bases). The CDR3 contains 14 residues. CDR1 SGHTA and CDR2 FQGNSA come from the germline V gene. V gave up 3 bases and J gave up 5 bases, with 14 bases separating them. This chain's CDR3 is CASSLGLATHEQYF. The CDR3 DNA reads as TGTGCCAGCAGCTTGGGTCTAGCCACCCACGAGCAGTACTTC.

The J gene is TRBJ1-1, the V gene TRBV6-2 or TRBV6-3; D is unresolved. The ends were cut back, 2 bases at V and 4 bases at J, with 11 bases in the middle. Germline V gene lookup returns CDR1 MNHEY and CDR2 SVGEGT. The CDR3 sequence is 14 residues long. The CDR3 sequence: CASSYVAGGTEAFF. The CDR3 region has the DNA TGTGCCAGCAGTTACGTGGCGGGAGGCACTGAAGCTTTCTTT.

As DNA, the CDR3 is TGTGCCAGCATGGCAGGGCAAGATGAAAAACTGTTTTTT. This gives the protein CASMAGQDEKLFF. The genes are TRBV28 and TRBJ1-4; D possibly corresponds to TRBD1 (5 bases). The V end was cut by 7 bases, the J end by 6 bases, with 12 bases between. CDR1 and CDR2 (germline): MDHEN, SYDVKM. This CDR3 contains 13 residues.

This clone was seen once. CDR3 in DNA: TGTGCCAGCAGCTTGGCCCGTTCTGGGGCCAACGTCCTGACTTTC. It encodes CASSLARSGANVLTF. This rearrangement joins TRBV5-4 to TRBJ2-6; D is unclear. There are 15 residues in the CDR3. Trimming shortened V by 0 bases and J by 1 base, and 5 bases separated the two germline ends. Germline lookup yields CDR1 SGHNT and CDR2 YYREEE (reference sequence). The full variable domain, in which reference TRBV5-4 and TRBJ2-6 provide the parts outside the CDR3, is ETGVTQSPTHLIKTRGQQVTLRCSSQSGHNTVSWYQQALGQGPQFIFQYYREEENGRGNFPPRFSGLQFPNYSSELNVNALELDDSALYLCASSLARSGANVLTFGAGSRLTVL.

The chain combines TRBV19 with TRBJ1-1; no clear D gene. The CDR3 runs to 14 residues. Trimming stripped 7 bases from V and 4 bases from J, with 16 bases between. CDR1 LNHDA and CDR2 SQIVND come from the germline V gene (reference sequence). The CDR3 DNA reads TGTGCCAGTACCCAGATCACCCGGGGCACTGAAGCTTTCTTT. It is translated as CASTQITRGTEAFF. The full variable domain, rest sourced from reference TRBV19 and TRBJ1-1, is DGGITQSPKYLFRKEGQNVTLSCEQNLNHDAMYWYRQDPGQGLRLIYYSQIVNDFQKGDIAEGYSVSREKKESFPLTVTSAQKNPTAFYLCASTQITRGTEAFFGQGTRLTVV.

The V gene is TRBV18, the J gene TRBJ1-4; TRBD1 agrees at 8 bases. Trimming took 3 bases from V and 5 from J; bases not matched to a gene: 8. This CDR3 contains 16 residues. In germline, CDR1 is KGHSH, CDR2 LQKENI. In DNA form, the CDR3 reads TGTGCCAGCTCACCCCTGCCGGGACAGGAAAATGAAAAACTGTTTTTT. Protein: CASSPLPGQENEKLFF.

CDR3 nucleotide sequence: TGTGCCAGCAGTTCCTGGTCTAGCGGGACGCCTTCCACAGATACGCAGTATTTT. It is translated as CASSSWSSGTPSTDTQYF. V usage is TRBV28 and J usage is TRBJ2-3, with 9 bases lining up with TRBD2. V lost 4 bases to trimming and J lost 2 bases; unmatched junction nucleotides: 13. Germline V lookup: CDR1 MDHEN, CDR2 SYDVKM. This CDR3 has 18 residues.

This clone was observed a few times. V usage is TRBV25-1 and J usage is TRBJ1-6; unclear D gene. Germline lookup yields CDR1 MGHDK and CDR2 SYGVNS. The length of the CDR3 is 13 residues. Trimming pared 3 bases from V and 7 bases from J, leaving 7 bases between. CDR3 nucleotides: TGTGCCAGCAGTGACAACAGAAATTCACCCCTCCACTTT. As protein: CASSDNRNSPLHF.

The V call is TRBV7-2, the J call TRBJ2-5; TRBD1 matches 10 bases. The V gene end was trimmed by 6 bases and the J gene end by 3 bases; junction bases not matched to a gene: 10. Germline V gene data show CDR1 as SGHTA and CDR2 as FQGNSA. The CDR3 consists of 16 residues. CDR3 nucleotide sequence: TGTGCCAGCAGACATCCGGGACAGGGGTCGAAAGAGACCCAGTACTTC. Residues: CASRHPGQGSKETQYF.

This clone has just one count. The rearrangement links TRBV4-2 to TRBJ2-7; D is ambiguous. Germline values: CDR1 LGHNA, CDR2 YNFKEQ. The CDR3 runs 14 residues. V was clipped by 4 bases and J by 2 bases, with 12 bases between them. The CDR3 sequence: CASSLAVITYEQYF. CDR3 nucleotide sequence: TGTGCCAGCAGCCTTGCGGTAATAACCTACGAGCAGTACTTC.

The CDR3 DNA reads as TGTGCCAGCAGTTTATCGGGTCAGCCCCAGCATTTT. The encoded protein is CASSLSGQPQHF. The chain joins TRBV12-3 or TRBV12-4 to TRBJ1-5, with no clear D. The CDR3 covers 12 residues. Deletions cut 2 bases from V and 6 bases from J, with 5 bases between.

This clone was seen just once. This sequence joins TRBV4-2 and TRBJ2-3; TRBD2 matches at 8 bases. The CDR3 has 18 amino acids. Trimming at V came to 1 base and at J to 0 bases, leaving 9 bases not matched to a gene. In germline, CDR1 is LGHNA, CDR2 YNFKEQ. CDR3 sequence reads: CASSQALAGTPSTDTQYF. The CDR3 DNA reads TGTGCCAGCAGCCAAGCGTTAGCGGGGACTCCTAGCACAGATACGCAGTATTTT.

The genes are TRBV7-8 and TRBJ2-7, with D maybe TRBD2 (5 bases). CDR1 and CDR2 from the germline V gene are SGHVS and FQNEAQ. The CDR3 runs to 14 residues. V was shortened by 1 base and J by 2 bases, with 9 bases between the two germline ends. CDR3 coding DNA: TGTGCCAGCAGCTTAGGGCGGGCCGCCTACGAGCAGTACTTC. It is translated as CASSLGRAAYEQYF.

The chain recombines TRBV4-1 with TRBJ2-3; 13 nucleotides match TRBD2. Germline V gene lookup returns CDR1 MGHRA and CDR2 YSYEKL. Trimming at V came to 2 bases and at J to 4 bases, leaving 3 bases not matched to a gene. The CDR3 has 16 residues. The CDR3 DNA follows: TGCGCCAGCAGCCAACAACTAGCGGGAGGGGCAGATACGCAGTATTTT. Translating it yields CASSQQLAGGADTQYF.

This chain links TRBV2 with TRBJ1-4, with 8 bases fitting TRBD1. Germline V gives CDR1 SNHLY, CDR2 FYNNEI. The V and J ends lost 3 bases and 2 bases, in that order; junction bases with no gene match: 5. CDR3 length: 16 residues. The CDR3 nucleotides are TGTGCCAGCAGTGAGCTACAGGGGGGTACTAATGAAAAACTGTTTTTT. Protein: CASSELQGGTNEKLFF.